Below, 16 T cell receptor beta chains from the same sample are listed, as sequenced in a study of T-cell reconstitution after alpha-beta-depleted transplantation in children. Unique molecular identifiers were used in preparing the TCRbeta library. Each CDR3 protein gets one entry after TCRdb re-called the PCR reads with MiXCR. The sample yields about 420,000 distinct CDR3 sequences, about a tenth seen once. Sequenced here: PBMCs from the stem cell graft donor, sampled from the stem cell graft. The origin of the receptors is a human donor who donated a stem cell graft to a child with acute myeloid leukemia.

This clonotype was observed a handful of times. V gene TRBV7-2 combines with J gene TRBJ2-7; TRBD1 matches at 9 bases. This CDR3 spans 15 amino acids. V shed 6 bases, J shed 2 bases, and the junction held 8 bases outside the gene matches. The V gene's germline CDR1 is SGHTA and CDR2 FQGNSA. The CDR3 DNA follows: TGTGCCAGCAGGGTAGACAGGGGGTCGACCTACGAGCAGTACTTC. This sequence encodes CASRVDRGSTYEQYF.

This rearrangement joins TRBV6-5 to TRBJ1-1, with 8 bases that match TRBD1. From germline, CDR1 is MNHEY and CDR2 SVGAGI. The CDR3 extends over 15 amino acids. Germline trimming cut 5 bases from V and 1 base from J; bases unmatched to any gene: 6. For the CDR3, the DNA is TGTGCCAGCAGTACAAGACAGGGGTGGAACACTGAAGCTTTCTTT. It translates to CASSTRQGWNTEAFF.

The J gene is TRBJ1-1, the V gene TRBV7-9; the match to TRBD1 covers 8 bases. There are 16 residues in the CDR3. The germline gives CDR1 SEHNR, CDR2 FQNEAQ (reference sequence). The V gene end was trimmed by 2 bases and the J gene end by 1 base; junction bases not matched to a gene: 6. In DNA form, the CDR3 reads TGTGCCAGCAGCTTATATCGAGGACAGGGGAACACTGAAGCTTTCTTT. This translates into CASSLYRGQGNTEAFF.

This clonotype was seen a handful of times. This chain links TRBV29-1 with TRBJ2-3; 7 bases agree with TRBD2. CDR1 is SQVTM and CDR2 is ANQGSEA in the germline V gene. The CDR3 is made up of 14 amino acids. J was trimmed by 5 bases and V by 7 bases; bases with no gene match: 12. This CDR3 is CSAPWAGEVDTQYF. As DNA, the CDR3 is TGCAGCGCCCCATGGGCGGGAGAGGTAGATACGCAGTATTTT.

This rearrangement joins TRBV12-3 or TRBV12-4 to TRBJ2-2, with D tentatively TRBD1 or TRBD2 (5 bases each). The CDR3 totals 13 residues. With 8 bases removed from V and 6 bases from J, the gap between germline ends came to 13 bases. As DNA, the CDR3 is TGTGCCAGCCGCCCTGGGGGAGCCGGGGAGCTGTTTTTT. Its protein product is CASRPGGAGELFF.

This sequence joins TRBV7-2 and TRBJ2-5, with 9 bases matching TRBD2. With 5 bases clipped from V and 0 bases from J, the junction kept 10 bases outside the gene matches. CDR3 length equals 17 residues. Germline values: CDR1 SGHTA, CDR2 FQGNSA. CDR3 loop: CASSPVGAGGYQETQYF. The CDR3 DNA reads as TGTGCCAGCAGCCCCGTTGGTGCGGGAGGGTACCAAGAGACCCAGTACTTC.

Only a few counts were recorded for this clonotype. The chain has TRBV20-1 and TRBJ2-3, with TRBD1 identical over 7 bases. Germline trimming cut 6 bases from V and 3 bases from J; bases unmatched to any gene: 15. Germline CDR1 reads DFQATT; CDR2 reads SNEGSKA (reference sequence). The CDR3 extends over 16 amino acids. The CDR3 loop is CSARSLRGQRTDTQYF. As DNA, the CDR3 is TGCAGTGCGAGAAGTCTTCGGGGACAGCGAACAGATACGCAGTATTTT.

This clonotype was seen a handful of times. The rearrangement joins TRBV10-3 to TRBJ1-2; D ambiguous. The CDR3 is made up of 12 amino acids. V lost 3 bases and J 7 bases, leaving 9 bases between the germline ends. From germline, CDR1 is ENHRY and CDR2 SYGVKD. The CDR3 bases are TGTGCCATCAGTGATGGAGGATTTGGCTACACCTTC. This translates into CAISDGGFGYTF.

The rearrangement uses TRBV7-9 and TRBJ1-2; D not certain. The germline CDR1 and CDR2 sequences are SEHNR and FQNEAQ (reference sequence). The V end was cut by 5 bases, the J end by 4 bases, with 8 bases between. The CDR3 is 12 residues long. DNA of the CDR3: TGTGCCAGCAGCGAAGGGATCTATGGCTACACCTTC. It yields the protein CASSEGIYGYTF.

DNA for the CDR3: TGTGCCAGCAGCTCCGGGGGGCCCCGCGCGACCCAGTACTTC. This codes for CASSSGGPRATQYF. The chain recombines TRBV7-9 with TRBJ2-5, with D perhaps matching TRBD2 (7 bases). The CDR3 runs to 14 residues. The germline gives CDR1 SEHNR, CDR2 FQNEAQ (reference sequence). V was cut by 4 bases and J by 7 bases, with 16 bases left in between.

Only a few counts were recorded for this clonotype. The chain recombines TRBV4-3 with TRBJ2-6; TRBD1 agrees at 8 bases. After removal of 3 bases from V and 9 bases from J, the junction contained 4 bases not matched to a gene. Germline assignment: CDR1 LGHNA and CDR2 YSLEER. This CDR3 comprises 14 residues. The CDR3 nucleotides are TGCGCCAGCAGCCAGGAGGGACAGGACAACGTCCTGACTTTC. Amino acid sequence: CASSQEGQDNVLTF.

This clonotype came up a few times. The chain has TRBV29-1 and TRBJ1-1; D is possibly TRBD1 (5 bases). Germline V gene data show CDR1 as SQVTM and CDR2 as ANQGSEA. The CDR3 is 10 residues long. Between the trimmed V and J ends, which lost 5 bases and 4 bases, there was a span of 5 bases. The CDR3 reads CSVQGTEAFF. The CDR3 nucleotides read TGCAGCGTTCAGGGCACTGAAGCTTTCTTT. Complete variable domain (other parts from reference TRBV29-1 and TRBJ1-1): SAVISQKPSRDICQRGTSLTIQCQVDSQVTMMFWYRQQPGQSLTLIATANQGSEATYESGFVIDKFPISRPNLTFSTLTVSNMSPEDSSIYLCSVQGTEAFFGQGTRLTVV.

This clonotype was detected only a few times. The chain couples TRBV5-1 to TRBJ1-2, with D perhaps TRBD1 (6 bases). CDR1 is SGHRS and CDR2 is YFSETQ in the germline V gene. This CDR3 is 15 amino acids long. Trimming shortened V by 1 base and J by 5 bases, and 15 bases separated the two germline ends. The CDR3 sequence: CASSLRNRAEYGYTF. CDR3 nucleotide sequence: TGCGCCAGCAGCTTGAGAAACAGGGCAGAATATGGCTACACCTTC. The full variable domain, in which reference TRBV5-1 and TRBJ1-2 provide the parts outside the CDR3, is KAGVTQTPRYLIKTRGQQVTLSCSPISGHRSVSWYQQTPGQGLQFLFEYFSETQRNKGNFPGRFSGRQFSNSRSEMNVSTLELGDSALYLCASSLRNRAEYGYTFGSGTRLTVV.

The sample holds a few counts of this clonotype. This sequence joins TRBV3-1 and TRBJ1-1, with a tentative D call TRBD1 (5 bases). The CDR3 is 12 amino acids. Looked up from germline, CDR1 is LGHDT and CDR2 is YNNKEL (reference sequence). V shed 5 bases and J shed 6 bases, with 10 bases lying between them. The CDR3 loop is CASSRGRAEAFF. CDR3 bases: TGTGCCAGCAGCAGGGGCCGCGCTGAAGCTTTCTTT.

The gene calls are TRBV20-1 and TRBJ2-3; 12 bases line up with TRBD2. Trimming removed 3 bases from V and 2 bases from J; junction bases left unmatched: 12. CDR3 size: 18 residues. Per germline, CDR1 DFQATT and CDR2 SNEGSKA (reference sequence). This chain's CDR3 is CSARGLAGGPLITDTQYF. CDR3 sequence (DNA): TGCAGTGCTAGGGGCCTAGCGGGAGGGCCGTTGATCACAGATACGCAGTATTTT.

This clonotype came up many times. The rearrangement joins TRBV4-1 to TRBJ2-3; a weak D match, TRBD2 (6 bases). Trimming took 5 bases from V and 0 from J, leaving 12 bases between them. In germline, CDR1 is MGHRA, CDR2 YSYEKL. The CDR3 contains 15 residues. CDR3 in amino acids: CASSSYGGSTDTQYF. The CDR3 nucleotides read TGCGCCAGCAGCTCGTATGGGGGGAGCACAGATACGCAGTATTTT.